The clone carrying this T cell receptor beta chain was observed at least ten times. Antigen unknown. V was cut by 6 bases and J by 5 bases, with 13 bases left in between. Germline V gene sequence: CDR1 MGHRA, CDR2 YSYEKL. The CDR3 covers 13 residues. The source of the sample is a study of CD8 T cells in ankylosing spondylitis. Findings and caveats of the study: In ankylosing spondylitis blood, a motif of roughly 8 highly homologous TCR beta variants appeared characteristic. Matched synovial fluid from ankylosing spondylitis patients was reported to be enriched for disease-linked clones. CD8+ disease-linked clones were present at relatively low frequencies in blood.

The authors made TCR beta libraries by quantitative 5'-RACE with molecular barcodes. TCRdb passed the 5' RACE reads through MiXCR, listing each CDR3 protein once. The sample gives around 180,000 distinct CDR3 sequences, roughly 13% of which show up once; about 11% is in the top ten. This receptor was obtained from a female donor with ankylosing spondylitis or in good health (not recorded which). What was sequenced was blood, either unsorted or a sorted T cell fraction (not recorded which). This chain links TRBV4-1 with TRBJ1-1; D perhaps matches TRBD1 (6 bases). DNA for the CDR3: TGCGCCAGCAGGGGGGCCTATAAGACTGAAGCTTTCTTT. The encoded protein is CASRGAYKTEAFF.